The present T cell receptor beta chain was sequenced within a study of T-cell reconstitution after alpha-beta-depleted transplantation in children. The TCRbeta library was prepared with unique molecular identifiers. TCRdb re-derived calls from the PCR reads in MiXCR, one entry per CDR3 protein. The repertoire has 600,000 to 700,000 distinct CDR3 sequences, 16% of them found once; the top ten carry approximately 1%. In germline, CDR1 is SGHKS, CDR2 YYEKEE (reference sequence). This CDR3 has 14 amino acids. The V and J ends lost 4 bases and 3 bases respectively, with 11 bases between them. This clonotype was recorded many times.

The rearrangement uses TRBV5-5 and TRBJ1-5; a weak D match, TRBD1 (5 bases). The sequence was obtained from a human donor who donated a stem cell graft to a child with acute myeloid leukemia. The material was PBMCs from the stem cell graft donor, obtained from the stem cell graft. In DNA form, the CDR3 reads TGTGCCAGCAGCCCCCGGGGGGACAATCAGCCCCAGCATTTT. This encodes CASSPRGDNQPQHF.